This TCR beta chain was observed in a study of T cells of healthy individuals. After removal of 4 bases from V and 5 bases from J, the junction contained 10 bases not matched to a gene. The CDR3 has 15 amino acids. Germline V gene sequence: CDR1 MNHEY, CDR2 SVGAGI. Using its own MiXCR run on the 5' RACE reads, TCRdb lists one record per CDR3 protein. The data show nearly 100,000 distinct CDR3 sequences, 15% to 20% seen once. In this sample, this clonotype turned up a few times. The TCR was taken from a human donor in good health. The rearrangement uses TRBV6-5 and TRBJ1-1; 7 positions match TRBD1. Written as DNA, the CDR3 is TGTGCCAGCAGTTTCCCCGGGACAGAGTCGACTGAAGCTTTCTTT. Amino acid sequence: CASSFPGTESTEAFF.